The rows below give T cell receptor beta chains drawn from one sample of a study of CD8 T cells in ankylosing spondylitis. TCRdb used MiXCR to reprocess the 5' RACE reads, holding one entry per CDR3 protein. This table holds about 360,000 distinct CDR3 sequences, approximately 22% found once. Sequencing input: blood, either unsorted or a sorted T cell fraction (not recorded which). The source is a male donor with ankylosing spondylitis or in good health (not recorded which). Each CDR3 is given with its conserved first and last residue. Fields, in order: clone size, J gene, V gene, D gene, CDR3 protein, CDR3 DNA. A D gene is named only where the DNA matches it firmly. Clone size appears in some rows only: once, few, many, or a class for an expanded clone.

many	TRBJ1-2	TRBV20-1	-	CSARPPHSYGYTF	TGCAGTGCTAGACCCCCACACAGCTATGGCTACACCTTC
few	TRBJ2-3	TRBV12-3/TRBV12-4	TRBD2	CASRSGAVDTQYF	TGTGCCAGCAGGAGCGGGGCGGTAGATACGCAGTATTTT
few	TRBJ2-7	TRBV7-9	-	CATSEVYEQYF	TGTGCCACCTCGGAGGTCTACGAGCAGTACTTC
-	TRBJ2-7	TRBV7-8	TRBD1	CASSPQTGDYEQYF	TGTGCCAGCAGCCCACAGACAGGGGACTACGAGCAGTACTTC
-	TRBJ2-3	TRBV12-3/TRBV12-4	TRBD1	CASTLGQGGTDTQYF	TGTGCCAGCACCCTAGGACAGGGGGGCACAGATACGCAGTATTTT
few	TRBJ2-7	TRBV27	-	CASSLTGRNYEQYF	TGTGCCAGCAGTTTAACCGGGAGAAACTACGAGCAGTACTTC
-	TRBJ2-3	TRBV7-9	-	CASSPGFPDTQYF	TGTGCCAGCAGCCCAGGGTTTCCAGATACGCAGTATTTT
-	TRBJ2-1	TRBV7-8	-	CASSLVSWDVTNNEQFF	TGTGCCAGCAGCTTAGTATCCTGGGACGTCACCAACAATGAGCAGTTCTTC
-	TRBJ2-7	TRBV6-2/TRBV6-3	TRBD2	CASSSSAGGLFYEQYF	TGTGCCAGCAGTTCCTCCGCGGGGGGTCTTTTCTACGAGCAGTACTTC
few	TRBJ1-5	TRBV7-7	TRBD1	CASSFHRTGGQPQHF	TGTGCCAGCAGCTTTCATAGGACAGGAGGTCAGCCCCAGCATTTT
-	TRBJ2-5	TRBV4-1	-	CASSLLEQSAGETQYF	TGCGCCAGCAGCCTTTTAGAACAGTCGGCCGGCGAGACCCAGTACTTC
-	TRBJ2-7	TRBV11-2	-	CASSPGISYEQYF	TGTGCCAGCAGTCCCGGGATCTCCTACGAGCAGTACTTC
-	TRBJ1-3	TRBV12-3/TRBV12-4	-	CASSLLVTGNTIYF	TGTGCCAGCAGTTTACTGGTCACTGGAAACACCATATATTTT
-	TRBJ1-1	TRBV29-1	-	CSVDTGGNTEAFF	TGCAGCGTTGATACAGGCGGGAACACTGAAGCTTTCTTT
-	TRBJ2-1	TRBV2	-	CASSELGSYNEQFF	TGTGCCAGCAGTGAGCTCGGATCCTACAATGAGCAGTTCTTC